This TCR beta chain is from a study of CD8+CD57+ T cells in acquired aplastic anemia. Before being chosen for sequencing, patients had shown CD8+CD57+ cell expansion by flow cytometry. Among the patients, all had severe acquired aplastic anemia. The CDR3 extends over 14 amino acids. CDR1 is LNHNV and CDR2 is YYDKDF in the germline V gene (reference sequence). V was clipped by 5 bases and J by 3 bases; unmatched bases: 5. For CDR3 and TCR beta VDJ profiling, genomic DNA was the template used. TCRdb used MiXCR to reprocess the reads, holding one entry per CDR3 protein. The sample lists about 54,000 distinct CDR3 sequences, about 56% occurring once.

What was sequenced was sorted CD4+, CD8+, or CD8+CD57+ T cells (not recorded which) from PBMCs. This chain uses TRBV15 with TRBJ2-7, with 9 nucleotides matching TRBD1. The sequence was obtained from a human donor with aplastic anemia. The CDR3 region is CATSHRTGDYEQYF. CDR3 DNA sequence: TGTGCCACCAGCCATAGGACAGGGGACTACGAGCAGTACTTC.